One sample yielded the 29 T cell receptor beta chains listed below, sequenced in a study of tissue T cells after allogeneic stem cell transplantation. Method: immunoSEQ multiplex PCR; TCRdb's copy keeps in-frame clones and lacks some. The data show a few thousand clones, with about 46% seen just once and about 16% held by the top ten. Specified time point: mouse harvest day 14 after allogeneic transplant. The graft held 10^6 splenic CD5+ T cells and 10^7 T-cell-depleted bone marrow cells. The sequencing input was gut tissue. The receptors shown here come from a female BALB/c mouse given C57BL/6 T cells with graft-versus-host disease after an allogeneic hematopoietic cell transplant.

This clone was observed a handful of times. Genes here carry mouse names. The read terminates 1 residue ahead of where the CDR3 ends, so the germline J gene completes it. The chain recombines TRBV12-1 with TRBJ2-3, with TRBD2 identical over 7 bases. Trimming took 1 base from V and 3 from J; bases not matched to a gene: 3. This CDR3 is built from 14 residues. Germline-derived CDR1 and CDR2 are SGHSN and HYEKVE. CDR3 DNA, as far as it was read: TGTGCCAGCTCTCTAGACTGGGCGGCAGAAACGCTGTAT. Translated: CASSLDWAAETLY. The entire CDR3 protein is CASSLDWAAETLYF.

This clone was counted only a few times. Any gene name here is a mouse gene name. The read stops 1 residue short of the end of the CDR3; the missing end is completed from the germline J gene. The V and J genes are TRBV26 and TRBJ2-7; 12 nucleotides match TRBD2. The J segment lost 7 bases and the V segment lost 2 bases, leaving 6 bases of the junction unmatched. Germline values: CDR1 KGHPV, CDR2 FQNQEV (reference sequence). This CDR3 contains 15 residues. The CDR3 bases that were read are TGTGCCAGCAGTCTGGACTGGGGGGGCGCGGGAGAACAGTAC. Encoded protein: CASSLDWGGAGEQY. The whole CDR3 reads CASSLDWGGAGEQYF.

Concerning this clone itself: Any gene name here is a mouse gene name. The CDR3 end falls 1 residue outside the read, so it is completed with the germline J gene. The chain links TRBV2 to TRBJ2-1; possible D gene TRBD2, 5 bases. The CDR3 is 15 residues long. CDR1 and CDR2 (germline): LGHNA, YSYQKL. Trimming left V 2 bases short and J 0 bases short, with 8 bases between. CDR3 sequence reads: CASSQMGSNYAEQFF. The part of the CDR3 DNA that was read is TGTGCCAGCAGCCAAATGGGGTCTAACTATGCTGAGCAGTTC.

By sample fraction, this clone is medium-sized (0.01 to 0.1%). The gene names here belong to mouse. The CDR3 end lies 1 residue beyond the end of the read and is filled in from the germline J gene. The chain joins TRBV29 to TRBJ2-7; 9 nucleotides align to TRBD2. Germline CDR1 reads MSHET; CDR2 reads SYDVDS. The CDR3 runs 15 residues. V trimming: 2 bases; J trimming: 0 bases; junction bases outside the gene matches: 2. The covered CDR3 bases are TGTGCTAGCAGTTTACCTGGGGGGGTCTCCTATGAACAGTAC. Translation: CASSLPGGVSYEQY. Given in full, the CDR3 is CASSLPGGVSYEQYF. Drawing the rest from reference TRBV29 and TRBJ2-7, the complete variable domain is DMKVTQMPRYLIKRMGENVLLECGQDMSHETMYWYRQDPGLGLQLIYISYDVDSNSEGDIPKGYRVSRKKREHFSLILDSAKTNQTSVYFCASSLPGGVSYEQYFGPGTRLTVL.

Comment on this clone: Mouse names are used for the genes. The CDR3 extends 1 residue past the end of the read, so its final part is completed from the germline J gene. The V and J genes are TRBV3 and TRBJ2-7; TRBD2 agrees at 9 bases. Germline assignment: CDR1 SNHLY and CDR2 FYNGKV (reference sequence). The J segment lost 3 bases and the V segment lost 5 bases, leaving 5 bases of the junction unmatched. The CDR3 spans 14 residues. This CDR3 reads CASSPHWGVYEQYF. Incomplete CDR3 DNA: TGTGCCAGCAGCCCTCACTGGGGGGTCTATGAACAGTAC.

To note about this clone: The gene names given are mouse names. Sequencing ends 1 residue short of the CDR3 end; the germline J gene provides the rest. The gene calls are TRBV23 and TRBJ2-1; the table gives TRBD2 as D, unverified against the DNA. Germline CDR1 is KGHTA and CDR2 is FQNQQP. The CDR3 has 17 residues. This CDR3 reads CSSSQSIGLGVYAEQFF. The sequenced CDR3 bases are TGCTCCAGCAGTCAATCGATCGGACTGGGGGTCTATGCTGAGCAGTTC.

With regard to this clone: Genes and germline come from the mouse. Read coverage stops 1 residue before the CDR3 terminus; the germline J gene supplies the remainder. This rearrangement joins TRBV19 to TRBJ2-5; TRBD2 aligns across 8 bases. CDR1 and CDR2 from the germline V gene are FNHDT and SITEND (reference sequence). The CDR3 totals 16 residues. V shed 2 bases and J 2 bases; nucleotides not matched to a gene: 7. CDR3 sequence: CASSMWGGRAQDTQYF. CDR3 bases read: TGTGCCAGCAGTATGTGGGGGGGGCGCGCCCAAGACACCCAGTAC.

Remarks on this clone: Any gene name here is a mouse gene name. The read ends 1 residue shy of where the CDR3 ends; the end is completed using the germline J gene. This rearrangement joins TRBV29 to TRBJ2-5; 9 bases are shared with TRBD1. CDR1 and CDR2 from the germline V gene are MSHET and SYDVDS. The CDR3 is 15 amino acids. V shed 5 bases, J shed 5 bases, and the junction held 8 bases outside the gene matches. The CDR3 spells CASSPSQGAGDTQYF. The CDR3 DNA, read in part, is TGTGCTAGCAGTCCCTCACAGGGGGCTGGAGACACCCAGTAC.

A few counts support this clone. Mouse gene names apply. The read falls 1 residue short of the CDR3 end, and the missing part is taken from the germline J gene. The chain has TRBV12-1 and TRBJ2-1, with TRBD2 matching 7 bases. J lost 1 base, V lost 0 bases, and 5 bases had no gene match. The germline gives CDR1 SGHSN, CDR2 HYEKVE. CDR3 length: 16 amino acids. The CDR3 protein is CASSLEGWGNYAEQFF. The CDR3 bases that were read are TGTGCCAGCTCTCTCGAGGGCTGGGGGAACTATGCTGAGCAGTTC.

Of note for this clone: Gene and germline names: mouse. The CDR3 end is not reached by the read, which stops 1 residue before it; the germline J gene fills it in. The gene calls are TRBV12-1 and TRBJ2-7; 8 bases align to TRBD2. Germline CDR1 is SGHSN and CDR2 is HYEKVE. J gave up 7 bases and V 2 bases, and 9 bases lay outside the gene matches. CDR3 length: 14 amino acids. The CDR3 sequence: CASSPYWGRGEQYF. The DNA read from the CDR3 is TGTGCCAGCTCTCCCTACTGGGGGCGCGGGGAACAGTAC.

Points on this clone: The germline and genes are mouse ones. The read falls 1 residue short of the CDR3 end, and the missing part is taken from the germline J gene. This rearrangement joins TRBV14 to TRBJ2-3; the match to TRBD2 covers 11 bases. CDR1 and CDR2 from the germline V gene are SGHDT and FRDEAV. V was pared by 5 bases and J by 1 base, with 0 bases of the junction left unmatched. This CDR3 is built from 14 residues. The CDR3 is CASRGLGGAETLYF. The CDR3 DNA, read in part, is TGTGCCAGCAGGGGACTGGGGGGTGCAGAAACGCTGTAT.

In this sample, this clone is large. Germline and genes: mouse. The CDR3 end falls 1 residue outside the read, so it is completed with the germline J gene. V is TRBV23 and J is TRBJ2-7; TRBD2 is taken as the D call from the table, unchecked against the DNA. Germline CDR1 is KGHTA and CDR2 is FQNQQP. The CDR3 contains 15 residues. The CDR3: CSSSQDWGASYEQYF. The sequenced CDR3 bases are TGCTCCAGCAGTCAAGACTGGGGGGCCTCCTATGAACAGTAC.

With regard to this clone: Gene names and germline refer to mouse. Read coverage stops 1 residue before the CDR3 terminus; the germline J gene supplies the remainder. The chain joins TRBV16 to TRBJ1-3, with a possible D match to TRBD1 (5 bases). This CDR3 has 14 amino acids. The germline V gene encodes CDR1 SGHSA and CDR2 FRNQAP. V was clipped by 0 bases and J by 4 bases, with 7 bases between them. The CDR3 loop reads CASSLDGAGNTLYF. CDR3 bases read: TGTGCAAGCAGCTTAGATGGGGCCGGAAATACGCTCTAT.

This clone was counted a few times. Mouse names are used for the genes. The read terminates 1 residue ahead of where the CDR3 ends, so the germline J gene completes it. The chain is built from TRBV26 and TRBJ1-2; TRBD1 matches at 10 bases. Trimming took 5 bases from V and 3 from J; bases not matched to a gene: 3. The CDR3 totals 14 residues. The germline V gene has CDR1 KGHPV and CDR2 FQNQEV (reference sequence). CDR3 protein: CASSSGQGYSDYTF. Partial CDR3 DNA: TGTGCCAGCAGTTCGGGACAGGGGTACTCCGACTACACC. Filled out from reference TRBV26 and TRBJ1-2, the complete variable domain reads NSKVIQTPRYLVKGQGQKAKMRCIPEKGHPVVFWYQQNKNNEFKFLINFQNQEVLQQIDMTEKRFSAECPSNSPCSLEIQSSEAGDSALYLCASSSGQGYSDYTFGSGTRLLVI.

As regards this clone: All gene names here are mouse names. The read halts 1 residue ahead of the CDR3 end, with the missing end drawn from the germline J gene. The rearrangement links TRBV3 to TRBJ2-4, with 11 bases that match TRBD2. CDR3 size: 15 residues. Germline V gene sequence: CDR1 SNHLY, CDR2 FYNGKV (reference sequence). The ends lost 1 base at V and 4 bases at J; junction bases unmatched: 1. CDR3 bases read: TGTGCCAGCAGCTTAGGACTGGGGGGGGAAAACACCTTGTAC. Its translation is CASSLGLGGENTLY. From start to end, the CDR3 is CASSLGLGGENTLYF.

Comments on this clone: The gene symbols are mouse symbols. The read gets to within 1 residue of the CDR3 end, and the germline J gene fills in the rest. This rearrangement joins TRBV26 to TRBJ2-7; 12 bases match TRBD1. The trim removed 2 bases at V and 7 bases at J, leaving 3 bases unmatched. This CDR3 region has 14 residues. Per germline, CDR1 KGHPV and CDR2 FQNQEV (reference sequence). CDR3 DNA (partial): TGTGCCAGCAGTCTGGGGACAGGGGGCGTCGAACAGTAC. This codes for CASSLGTGGVEQY. The full CDR3 reads CASSLGTGGVEQYF. The variable domain in full, completed from reference TRBV26 and TRBJ2-7, reads NSKVIQTPRYLVKGQGQKAKMRCIPEKGHPVVFWYQQNKNNEFKFLINFQNQEVLQQIDMTEKRFSAECPSNSPCSLEIQSSEAGDSALYLCASSLGTGGVEQYFGPGTRLTVL.

About this clone: Here the gene names and germline are mouse. The sequenced fragment ends 1 residue before the CDR3 boundary, so the rest is inferred from the germline J gene. J is TRBJ2-7 and V is TRBV31, with 10 bases fitting TRBD2. Germline-derived CDR1 and CDR2 are GKSSPN and SITVG. CDR3 size: 15 residues. The J segment lost 0 bases and the V segment lost 4 bases, leaving 6 bases of the junction unmatched. The sequenced part of the CDR3 DNA is TGTGCCTGGACCCCGACTGGGGGGAGCTCCTATGAACAGTAC. Residues: CAWTPTGGSSYEQY. The full CDR3 protein reads CAWTPTGGSSYEQYF.

On this clone: The genes and germline here are from mouse. The sequenced fragment ends 1 residue before the CDR3 boundary, so the rest is inferred from the germline J gene. The chain is built from TRBV12-2 and TRBJ1-4; D is unresolved. Germline CDR1 reads SGHLS; CDR2 reads HYDKME. The length of the CDR3 is 14 residues. The V end lost 0 bases, the J end lost 3 bases, and 7 bases lay between the germline ends. The CDR3 loop reads CASSLEATNERLFF. The sequenced CDR3 bases are TGTGCCAGCTCTCTCGAAGCGACCAACGAAAGATTATTT.

On this clone: Gene names denote mouse genes. The CDR3 protein is CAWSLGTGVNTLYF. The covered CDR3 bases are TGTGCCTGGAGTCTAGGGACAGGGGTGAACACCTTGTAC. The chain links TRBV31 to TRBJ2-4; TRBD1 matches at 10 bases. The read ends 1 residue before the CDR3 terminus; that terminus is restored from the germline J gene. Per the germline V gene, CDR1 is GKSSPN and CDR2 is SITVG. V lost 0 bases, J lost 6 bases, and 3 bases stayed unmatched. This CDR3 is built from 14 residues.

This clone was detected a few times. The germline and genes are mouse ones. The read ends 1 residue early relative to the CDR3; the germline J gene fills the gap. The rearrangement links TRBV23 to TRBJ2-7; the DNA was not used to check the table's D call, TRBD2. Germline V lookup: CDR1 KGHTA, CDR2 FQNQQP. The length of the CDR3 is 15 residues. The part of the CDR3 DNA that was read is TGCTCCAGCAGTCAATCAAGCTGGGTCTCCTATGAACAGTAC. Its translation: CSSSQSSWVSYEQY. The CDR3 in full is CSSSQSSWVSYEQYF.

With regard to this clone: Any gene name here is a mouse gene name. The read comes to an end 1 residue before the CDR3 does, leaving the germline J gene to fill in the end. V usage is TRBV19 and J usage is TRBJ1-5, with 7 positions matching TRBD1. Germline V lookup: CDR1 FNHDT, CDR2 SITEND (reference sequence). Losses at the gene ends were 4 bases for V and 2 bases for J; bases not matched to a gene: 6. This CDR3 region has 15 residues. The covered CDR3 bases are TGTGCCAGCAGTTCCTCCGGGACAGACAACCAGGCTCCGCTT. Translated: CASSSSGTDNQAPL. The full CDR3 protein reads CASSSSGTDNQAPLF.

Notes on this clone: Gene names refer to mouse genes. The read ends 1 residue shy of where the CDR3 ends; the end is completed using the germline J gene. This chain connects TRBV23 to TRBJ1-1. The germline gives CDR1 KGHTA, CDR2 FQNQQP. The CDR3 runs 12 residues. CDR3 DNA (partial): TGCTCCAGCAGTCAATCCAACACAGAAGTCTTC. Encoded protein: CSSSQSNTEVF. The CDR3 in full is CSSSQSNTEVFF.

With regard to this clone: The listed genes are named as in mouse. The read stops 1 residue short of the end of the CDR3; the missing end is completed from the germline J gene. The chain uses TRBV26 and TRBJ1-1; no firm D call. Germline assignment: CDR1 KGHPV and CDR2 FQNQEV (reference sequence). The CDR3 has 13 residues. V was clipped by 3 bases and J by 0 bases, with 5 bases between them. Partial CDR3 DNA: TGTGCCAGCAGTCTTGGGACAAACACAGAAGTCTTC. It translates to CASSLGTNTEVF. In full, the CDR3 reads CASSLGTNTEVFF.

This clone is large by share. Genes and germline are mouse. The sequenced CDR3 bases are TGTGCCAGCTCTCCAGGGGCGAACACAGAAGTCTTC. Its translation is CASSPGANTEVF. Given in full, the CDR3 is CASSPGANTEVFF. The J gene is TRBJ1-1, the V gene TRBV12-2, with D perhaps matching TRBD1 (6 bases). The read falls 1 residue short of the CDR3 end, and the missing part is taken from the germline J gene. This CDR3 spans 13 amino acids. V gave up 2 bases and J gave up 1 base, with 7 bases separating them. Germline V gives CDR1 SGHLS, CDR2 HYDKME. Complete variable domain (other parts from reference TRBV12-2 and TRBJ1-1): NSGVVQSPRYIIKGKGERSILKCIPISGHLSVAWYQQTQGQELKFFIQHYDKMERDKGNLPSRFSVQQFDDYHSEMNMSALELEDSAVYFCASSPGANTEVFFGKGTRLTVV.

Only a few counts were recorded for this clone. Any gene name here is a mouse gene name. Coverage ceases 1 residue before the CDR3 finishes, and the germline J gene fills in the end. This rearrangement joins TRBV13-3 to TRBJ2-2, with 12 bases identical to TRBD2. V trimming: 5 bases; J trimming: 2 bases; junction bases outside the gene matches: 4. The germline V gene has CDR1 NNHDY and CDR2 SYVADS. The CDR3 contains 16 residues. The DNA read from the CDR3 is TGTGCCAGCAGCAGACTGGGGGGGCGCAACACCGGGCAGCTCTAC. It specifies CASSRLGGRNTGQLY. The full CDR3 reads CASSRLGGRNTGQLYF.

A word on this clone: Mouse gene names apply. The CDR3 end lies 1 residue beyond the end of the read and is filled in from the germline J gene. The chain links TRBV13-2 to TRBJ2-5, with D hard to call. V dropped 2 bases and J dropped 6 bases, with 4 bases sitting between them. This CDR3 is 11 amino acids long. CDR1 is NNHNN and CDR2 is SYGAGS in the germline V gene (reference sequence). The CDR3 loop reads CASGDRDTQYF. CDR3 DNA (partial): TGTGCCAGCGGTGACCGGGACACCCAGTAC.

This clone was seen a handful of times. Mouse names are used for the genes. The CDR3 end lies 1 residue beyond the end of the read and is filled in from the germline J gene. V and J are TRBV13-1 and TRBJ2-7; TRBD1 matches at 7 bases. The length of the CDR3 is 11 residues. Germline V gene lookup returns CDR1 NSHNY and CDR2 SYGAGN. The V and J ends lost 2 bases and 7 bases, in that order; junction bases with no gene match: 0. The sequenced CDR3 bases are TGTGCCAGCAGTGAGGGACAGGAACAGTAC. Residues: CASSEGQEQY. The whole CDR3 region reads CASSEGQEQYF.

Notes on this clone: Germline and genes: mouse. The read finishes 1 residue shy of the CDR3 end, and the germline J gene is used to complete it. This chain links TRBV1 with TRBJ1-3; D gene unclear. The CDR3 totals 14 residues. Trimming took off 2 bases at V and 1 base at J, with 6 bases between the two ends. CDR1 is NSQYPW, CDR2 LRSPGD, per germline (reference sequence). The CDR3 protein is CTCSAYTSGNTLYF. Incomplete CDR3 DNA: TGCACCTGCAGTGCATACACGTCTGGAAATACGCTCTAT.

In regard to this clone: Genes and germline are mouse. The CDR3 end falls 1 residue outside the read, so it is completed with the germline J gene. The chain couples TRBV26 to TRBJ1-1; D is possibly TRBD1 (6 bases). CDR1 and CDR2 (germline): KGHPV, FQNQEV (reference sequence). This CDR3 has 14 amino acids. With 2 bases removed from V and 2 bases from J, the gap between germline ends came to 9 bases. CDR3 region: CASSLGQPNTEVFF. The part of the CDR3 DNA that was read is TGTGCCAGCAGTCTGGGACAGCCCAACACAGAAGTCTTC.